This T cell receptor beta chain was observed in a study of breast tumors, draining lymph nodes, adjacent tissues. CDR3 length equals 14 residues. Trimming pared 4 bases from V and 0 bases from J, leaving 10 bases between. Looked up from germline, CDR1 is MNHEY and CDR2 is SMNVEV (reference sequence). This clonotype was recorded many times. The lymph nodes were axillary draining lymph nodes from breast cancer patients. Using its own MiXCR run on the multiplex PCR reads, TCRdb lists one record per CDR3 protein. Here the sample spans roughly 80,000 distinct CDR3 sequences, about 20% being singletons. Sequenced: axillary lymph node tissue. The clonotype comes from a female donor with breast cancer. Some clones in this sample may be carry-over from other donors' samples. This sequence joins TRBV27 and TRBJ2-7; D possibly corresponds to TRBD1 (5 bases). As DNA, the CDR3 is TGTGCCAGCAGTTACACAGGTCTCTCCTACGAGCAGTACTTC. Translating it yields CASSYTGLSYEQYF.